Listed below are T cell receptor beta chains from one sample, sequenced in a study of blood T cell repertoires in COVID-19. Sequenced by immunoSEQ multiplex PCR; TCRdb stores in-frame clones only, minus some. The profile shows fewer than 250,000 clones, 83% of them singletons. Source material: peripheral blood. The receptor source for this set is a man in his forties or fifties with active or convalescent COVID-19. CDR3s include the opening cysteine and the closing phenylalanine or tryptophan. A D gene is named only where the DNA matches it firmly. Size is omitted from some rows. Given values are once, few, many or a class for expanded clones.

clone_size j_call v_call d_call cdr3_nt cdr3_aa
- TRBJ2-7 TRBV18 - TGTGCCAGCTCACCGCCGGCGGATTCCTACGAGCAGTACTTC CASSPPADSYEQYF
once TRBJ2-7 TRBV18 TRBD1 TGTGCCAGCTCACCATCCGGGACAGGGGGCAAGTACTTC CASSPSGTGGKYF
- TRBJ2-1 TRBV2 - TGTGCCAGCAGAAATGGGGGGGCGAATGAGCAGTTCTTC CASRNGGANEQFF
- TRBJ1-2 TRBV4-2 TRBD1 TGTGCCAGCAGCCAAGATACTAGGGGGCTGCTCGGCTACACCTTC CASSQDTRGLLGYTF
- TRBJ1-2 TRBV5-6 TRBD1 TGTGCCAGCAGCTTTCGACAGGGGGGGAGCTATGGCTACACCTTC CASSFRQGGSYGYTF
- TRBJ2-1 TRBV5-1 TRBD1 TGCGCCAGCAGCTGGGACAGGCCCCACAATGAGCAGTTCTTC CASSWDRPHNEQFF
- TRBJ1-3 TRBV18 - TGTGCCAGCTCACCGTCGACAGCGATCTCTGGAAACACCATATATTTT CASSPSTAISGNTIYF
few TRBJ2-7 TRBV6-1 TRBD1 TGTGCCAGCAGTGAAGGGACAGGGTTCTCTCACGAGCAGTACTTC CASSEGTGFSHEQYF
- TRBJ1-4 TRBV23-1 - TGCGCCAGCAGTCCAATTCGGCGGGGCGCGGAGACTAATGAAAAACTGTTTTTT CASSPIRRGAETNEKLFF
- TRBJ2-1 TRBV6-4 TRBD2 TGTGCCAGCAGTGACTCTCTGAGAACTAGCGGGGTCTTCGGTGAGCAGTTCTTC CASSDSLRTSGVFGEQFF
- TRBJ2-1 TRBV6-5 TRBD2 TGTGCCAGCGGCGGGAGCTCCTACAATGAGCAGTTCTTC CASGGSSYNEQFF
- TRBJ1-3 TRBV12-3/TRBV12-4 - TGTGCCAGCAGTCCAGGGGTAGGAAACACCATATATTTT CASSPGVGNTIYF
- TRBJ2-6 TRBV19 TRBD2 TGTGCCAGTGAAGGAGAGGCGGGGGTTGGGGCCAACGTCCTGACTTTC CASEGEAGVGANVLTF
once TRBJ2-2 TRBV9 - TGTGCCAGCAGCGCAAGAGTGAACACCGGGGAGCTGTTTTTT CASSARVNTGELFF
- TRBJ1-4 TRBV19 - TGTGCCAGCTGCAGTTTGTCTAATGAAAAACTGTTTTTT CASCSLSNEKLFF
- TRBJ2-1 TRBV11-3 - TGTGCCAGCAGCTTAGAACGAGGAGATGAGCAGTTCTTC CASSLERGDEQFF
- TRBJ2-7 TRBV28 - TGTGCCAGCAGTTACGGGGAATTAACCTACGAGCAGTACTTC CASSYGELTYEQYF
- TRBJ2-3 TRBV7-9 - TGTGCCAGCAGCTCCCGGGGGACTGTCACAGATACGCAGTATTTT CASSSRGTVTDTQYF
- TRBJ1-2 TRBV6-2/TRBV6-3 - TGTGCCAGCAGTTGGGTCAGGGGAAATGGCTACACCTTC CASSWVRGNGYTF
- TRBJ1-5 TRBV28 - TGTGCCAGCAGGGGGTACAGGCCTCGCGGCAATCAGCCCCAGCATTTT CASRGYRPRGNQPQHF
- TRBJ1-2 TRBV25-1 TRBD1 TGTGCCAGCAGTGGGGGGACAGCTAACTATGGCTACACCTTC CASSGGTANYGYTF
once TRBJ1-6 TRBV2 - TGTGCCAGCAGTGATTCGAGCTCCTATAATTCACCCCTCCACTTT CASSDSSSYNSPLHF
few TRBJ1-6 TRBV6-5 - TGTGCCAGCACTAGGGGAGGGCAGGGGAATTCACCCCTCCACTTT CASTRGGQGNSPLHF
- TRBJ2-7 TRBV10-1 TRBD1 TGCGCCAGCAGTGACTCTAGGACAGGCGGATACGAGCAGTACTTC CASSDSRTGGYEQYF
- TRBJ1-2 TRBV5-5 TRBD1 TGTGCCAGCAGGCCTCCGGGACAGACACCTAACTATGGCTACACCTTC CASRPPGQTPNYGYTF
- TRBJ2-7 TRBV5-8 TRBD1 TGTGCCAGCAGCTTGGGACAGGGAATTCTTCTGTACGAGCAGTACTTC CASSLGQGILLYEQYF
- TRBJ1-1 TRBV2 - TGTGCCAGCAGTACAGGGATGGGGAACACTGAAGCTTTCTTT CASSTGMGNTEAFF
- TRBJ1-5 TRBV10-1 - TGCGCCAGCAGTCGCGTTCTAATTGACAGGCAGCAAGGGTTTGGCAATCAGCCCCAGCATTTT CASSRVLIDRQQGFGNQPQHF
- TRBJ2-1 TRBV18 TRBD1 TGTGCCAGCTCACCACCTCAGGGGGAGTCCTACAATGAGCAGTTCTTC CASSPPQGESYNEQFF
- TRBJ2-2 TRBV5-1 - TGCGCCAGCAGCGGGGGAGGCGGCCGGGAGCTGTTTTTT CASSGGGGRELFF
- TRBJ2-3 TRBV5-6 - TGTGCCAGCAGCATTGGACAGCTAGCGGCAGATACGCAGTATTTT CASSIGQLAADTQYF
- TRBJ1-6 TRBV6-1 - TGTGCCAGCAGTGAAGCGGGCGGGATGTATAATTCACCCCTCCACTTT CASSEAGGMYNSPLHF
- TRBJ2-3 TRBV11-3 - TGTGCCAGCAGCTCCGATGGAGACACAGATACGCAGTATTTT CASSSDGDTDTQYF
- TRBJ1-6 TRBV3-1/TRBV3-2 - TGTGCCAGCAGGAGCCGGGTCGCGGTTTCCCCCCTCCACTTT CASRSRVAVSPLHF
- TRBJ2-7 TRBV6-4 TRBD2 TGTGCCAGCCTCCCGGGACTACTATTTGAGCAGTACTTC CASLPGLLFEQYF
- TRBJ2-7 TRBV5-1 TRBD1 TGCGCCAGCAGGGGGACAGGGAACTTCAACGAGCAGTACTTC CASRGTGNFNEQYF
- TRBJ2-1 TRBV5-1 TRBD2 TGCGCCAGCACCCCACGGGGGGGTACCGATGAGCAGTTCTTC CASTPRGGTDEQFF
once TRBJ1-2 TRBV4-1 - TGCGCCAGCAGCCCTACAGGTACGAGCCATGGCTACACCTTC CASSPTGTSHGYTF
- TRBJ2-7 TRBV6-5 TRBD1 TGTGCCAGCAGTTCCGGGACAGGGTGGAACGAGCAGTACTTC CASSSGTGWNEQYF
- TRBJ1-4 TRBV5-6 - TGTGCCAGCAGCTTGGTTTCCGGGGAGAGGGAAAAACTGTTTTTT CASSLVSGEREKLFF
few TRBJ2-7 TRBV7-9 TRBD2 TGTGCCAGCAGTCTAGCGGGGGGGCGGTACGAGCAGTACTTC CASSLAGGRYEQYF
- TRBJ1-5 TRBV7-2 - TGTGCCAGCAGCTTAGGGGTACAGCAGCCCCAGCATTTT CASSLGVQQPQHF
few TRBJ2-3 TRBV18 TRBD1 TGTGCCAGCTCACCCCTAGGACAGGCCGATACGCAGTATTTT CASSPLGQADTQYF
- TRBJ2-1 TRBV6-2/TRBV6-3 - TGTGCCAGCAGTTACCTCAGGGGGCAGTTCTTC CASSYLRGQFF
- TRBJ2-5 TRBV18 - TGTGCCAGCTCACCACTGACCCGGGAAGAGACCCAGTACTTC CASSPLTREETQYF
once TRBJ2-5 TRBV21-1 - TGTGCCAGCAGCAAAAGGGGCAGGGGGAGTGAAGAGACCCAGTACTTC CASSKRGRGSEETQYF
- TRBJ1-5 TRBV6-5 - TGTGCCAGCAGAGCCTTGGACAGTAGCAATCAGCCCCAGCATTTT CASRALDSSNQPQHF
- TRBJ2-2 TRBV10-1 - TGCGCCAGCAGTGTAGACAGCACCGGGGAGCTGTTTTTT CASSVDSTGELFF
- TRBJ2-7 TRBV4-1 - TGCGCCAGCAGCCTTAGACAGGGCCGGGACTCCCCCTCGGAGCAGTACTTC CASSLRQGRDSPSEQYF
- TRBJ1-5 TRBV9 - TGTGCCAGCAGCATAGGACTGATCAATCAGCCCCAGCATTTT CASSIGLINQPQHF
- TRBJ2-7 TRBV9 TRBD1 TGTGCCAGCAGCGCCGGGACAGTGGATTCCTACGAGCAGTACTTC CASSAGTVDSYEQYF
- TRBJ1-2 TRBV27 - TGTGCCAGCAGGGACGGACAGACCCTGGGGTACACCTTC CASRDGQTLGYTF
many TRBJ1-2 TRBV19 - TGTGCCAGTAGTCGGCTCCCCACACAGGGAGGGTATGGCTACACCTTC CASSRLPTQGGYGYTF